A single sample gave rise to the 15 T cell receptor beta chains below, sequenced in a study of T cells after yellow fever vaccination. TCRdb fed the 5' RACE reads into MiXCR, producing one record per CDR3 protein. Of some 340,000 distinct CDR3 sequences listed, around 11% are singletons. The sample here was CD4+ T cells sorted from PBMCs, taken 45 days after the yellow fever booster vaccination. Receptor source: a man younger than 30 who received the YFV17D yellow fever vaccine.

The chain links TRBV4-1 to TRBJ2-5; 7 positions match TRBD1. This CDR3 region has 15 residues. V trimming: 4 bases; J trimming: 2 bases; junction bases outside the gene matches: 7. Germline CDR1 reads MGHRA; CDR2 reads YSYEKL. CDR3 residues: CASSRGQTQQETQYF. The CDR3 region has the DNA TGCGCCAGCAGCCGGGGACAGACTCAACAAGAGACCCAGTACTTC.

This chain connects TRBV28 to TRBJ1-4, with D unclear. The CDR3 runs 11 residues. V lost 2 bases to trimming and J lost 9 bases, with 4 bases between them. Looked up from germline, CDR1 is MDHEN and CDR2 is SYDVKM. CDR3 residues: CASSLRQKLFF. The CDR3 nucleotides read TGTGCCAGCAGTTTAAGACAAAAACTGTTTTTT.

This clonotype was counted only a few times. V usage is TRBV6-6 and J usage is TRBJ2-5; D is possibly TRBD1 (6 bases). Per the germline V gene, CDR1 is MNHNY and CDR2 is SVGAGI (reference sequence). This CDR3 comprises 14 residues. V lost 5 bases and J lost 5, with 15 bases in between. CDR3 nucleotides: TGTGCCAGCAGTACCCAAGGGGGAACGGAGACCCAGTACTTC. Amino acid sequence: CASSTQGGTETQYF.

This chain joins TRBV2 and TRBJ1-3; no clear D. V lost 4 bases and J 3 bases, leaving 19 bases between the germline ends. Germline V gene sequence: CDR1 SNHLY, CDR2 FYNNEI. The CDR3 sequence is 17 residues long. The CDR3 loop is CASSGSTEEFVGNTIYF. CDR3 sequence (DNA): TGTGCCAGCAGTGGGTCGACGGAGGAATTCGTTGGAAACACCATATATTTT.

V and J are TRBV4-1 and TRBJ2-1; D might be TRBD2 (5 bases). V lost 1 base and J 0 bases, leaving 7 bases between the germline ends. Germline loops: CDR1 MGHRA, CDR2 YSYEKL. The CDR3 sequence is 15 residues long. For the CDR3, the DNA is TGCGCCAGCAGCCAAGGGACTTACTCCTACAATGAGCAGTTCTTC. Translating it yields CASSQGTYSYNEQFF.

This clonotype has ten or more counts. The chain links TRBV20-1 to TRBJ2-1; 11 bases are a match to TRBD2. Trimming cost V 1 base and J 12 bases; bases outside gene matches: 2. This CDR3 is built from 12 residues. Germline V lookup: CDR1 DFQATT, CDR2 SNEGSKA (reference sequence). CDR3 sequence (DNA): TGCAGTGCTAGAGGGGGGACTAGCGGGCAGTTCTTC. It codes for CSARGGTSGQFF.

This clonotype showed up just a few times. The chain joins TRBV18 to TRBJ1-1, with no clear D. This CDR3 spans 15 amino acids. The ends were cut back, 5 bases at V and 3 bases at J, with 16 bases in the middle. Germline V gives CDR1 KGHSH, CDR2 LQKENI. CDR3 in amino acids: CASSRFDGSDTEAFF. Written as DNA, the CDR3 is TGTGCCAGCTCAAGATTTGACGGTTCCGACACTGAAGCTTTCTTT.

The table lists this clonotype with a few counts. This chain joins TRBV18 and TRBJ2-1; the match to TRBD2 covers 12 bases. The germline CDR1 and CDR2 sequences are KGHSH and LQKENI. Trimming took 3 bases from V and 6 from J; bases not matched to a gene: 6. The CDR3 has 16 residues. The CDR3 reads CASSPIETSGGNEQFF. The DNA for the CDR3 is TGTGCCAGCTCACCGATTGAGACTAGCGGGGGCAATGAGCAGTTCTTC.

V usage is TRBV6-5 and J usage is TRBJ2-3; 8 bases fit TRBD2. Germline assignment: CDR1 MNHEY and CDR2 SVGAGI. CDR3 length equals 15 residues. The J segment lost 5 bases and the V segment lost 5 bases, leaving 9 bases of the junction unmatched. The CDR3 loop is CASSAGTRIGDTQYF. The CDR3 DNA follows: TGTGCCAGCAGTGCCGGGACTAGGATAGGAGATACGCAGTATTTT.

This clonotype has a handful of counts. The CDR3 sequence is CASSQSRLGEQYV. The CDR3 bases are TGTGCCAGCAGCCAAAGTCGACTCGGTGAGCAGTACGTC. The V gene is TRBV3-1, the J gene TRBJ2-7, with D uncertain. The CDR3 runs to 13 residues. CDR1 is LGHDT, CDR2 YNNKEL, per germline (reference sequence). V lost 2 bases, J lost 7 bases, and 12 bases lay in between.

This clonotype turned up a few times. The J gene is TRBJ2-7, the V gene TRBV11-2; either TRBD1 or TRBD2 may fit D (6 bases each). The CDR3 is 13 residues long. Germline CDR1 and CDR2: SGHAT and FQNNGV. V dropped 6 bases and J dropped 4 bases, with 13 bases sitting between them. CDR3 amino acids: CASSVRGLYEQYF. CDR3 coding DNA: TGTGCCAGCAGTGTCAGGGGACTTTACGAGCAGTACTTC. The full variable domain, completed using reference TRBV11-2 and TRBJ2-7, is EAGVAQSPRYKIIEKRQSVAFWCNPISGHATLYWYQQILGQGPKLLIQFQNNGVVDDSQLPKDRFSAERLKGVDSTLKIQPAKLEDSAVYLCASSVRGLYEQYFGPGTRLTVT.

This clonotype came up many times. This sequence joins TRBV21-1 and TRBJ1-4. TRBV21-1 is shown as a pseudogene. CDR3 size: 12 residues. The CDR3 DNA follows: TGTGCCAGCAGCAAATGGCAAGAAAAACTGTTTTTT. Translating it yields CASSKWQEKLFF.

The sample holds a few counts of this clonotype. The rearrangement uses TRBV20-1 and TRBJ1-5; D remains ambiguous. Trimming shortened V by 3 bases and J by 9 bases, and 24 bases separated the two germline ends. CDR1 and CDR2 (germline): DFQATT, SNEGSKA (reference sequence). This CDR3 spans 16 amino acids. CDR3 bases: TGCAGTGCTAGGTCTCTGGGAGGGATCGGGATGTGGCCCCAGCATTTT. Residues: CSARSLGGIGMWPQHF.

The chain recombines TRBV5-1 with TRBJ2-7; D is perhaps TRBD1 (7 bases). Germline V gene data show CDR1 as SGHRS and CDR2 as YFSETQ. Deletions cut 6 bases from V and 0 bases from J, with 25 bases between. There are 18 residues in the CDR3. CDR3 region: CASNGGGQKKESSYEQYV. The CDR3 DNA is TGCGCCAGCAACGGAGGGGGACAGAAAAAGGAAAGCTCCTACGAGCAGTACGTC.

V and J are TRBV5-1 and TRBJ1-6, with D hard to call. V was clipped by 4 bases and J by 10 bases, with 9 bases between them. Germline CDR1 reads SGHRS; CDR2 reads YFSETQ. The CDR3 has 12 residues. CDR3: CASSGGESPLHF. In nucleotides, the CDR3 is TGCGCCAGCAGCGGAGGAGAATCACCCCTCCACTTT.